The rows below give T cell receptor beta chains drawn from one sample of a study of OX40 agonist ivuxolimab in advanced cancers. Profiling relied on immunoSEQ multiplex PCR, and the TCRdb table lists in-frame clones only, not all of them. The repertoire has about 48,000 clones, around 80% of them found once; the top ten carry more than 5.5%. Sequencing was performed on CD4+ or CD8+ T cells sorted from blood, taken in a trial of the OX40 agonist ivuxolimab. All receptors come from an adult with an advanced solid tumor such as melanoma, head and neck, liver or kidney cancer. Both conserved end residues are part of each CDR3. The order of the fields is J gene, clone size, V gene, D gene, CDR3 DNA, CDR3 protein. D genes are given only for firm matches. Only some rows state a clone size, as once, few, many or a class for expanded clones.

j_gene: TRBJ1-5
abundance: -
v_gene: TRBV6-5
d_gene: TRBD1
CDR3nt: TGTGCCAGCGGGACAGGGGAAGTTAATCAGCCCCAGCATTTT
CDR3aa: CASGTGEVNQPQHF

j_gene: TRBJ1-1
abundance: -
v_gene: TRBV4-3
d_gene: TRBD1
CDR3nt: TGCGCCAGCAGCCAAGACGGGACAGGGGGGGACACTGAAGCTTTCTTT
CDR3aa: CASSQDGTGGDTEAFF

j_gene: TRBJ1-1
abundance: -
v_gene: TRBV27
d_gene: -
CDR3nt: TGTGCCAGCAGTTTACAACACCCGAACACTGAAGCTTTCTTT
CDR3aa: CASSLQHPNTEAFF

j_gene: TRBJ1-1
abundance: -
v_gene: TRBV7-8
d_gene: -
CDR3nt: TGTGCCAGCAGCCCTCAGGGTGCAGTCACTGAAGCTTTCTTT
CDR3aa: CASSPQGAVTEAFF

j_gene: TRBJ2-5
abundance: -
v_gene: TRBV6-6
d_gene: TRBD1
CDR3nt: TGTGCCAGCAGTTCCCACGACAGGGGGTCGGAGACCCAGTACTTC
CDR3aa: CASSSHDRGSETQYF

j_gene: TRBJ1-2
abundance: -
v_gene: TRBV19
d_gene: -
CDR3nt: TGTGCCAGTAGTAACCAACCAGGGGTTCAATATGGCTACACCTTC
CDR3aa: CASSNQPGVQYGYTF

j_gene: TRBJ2-1
abundance: -
v_gene: TRBV7-2
d_gene: -
CDR3nt: TGTGCCAGCCTCTACTACAATGAGCAGTTCTTC
CDR3aa: CASLYYNEQFF

j_gene: TRBJ1-3
abundance: once
v_gene: TRBV20-1
d_gene: -
CDR3nt: TGCAGTGCTGCTGGAAACACCATATATTTT
CDR3aa: CSAAGNTIYF

j_gene: TRBJ2-7
abundance: -
v_gene: TRBV10-1
d_gene: -
CDR3nt: TGCGCCAGCAGTGAAGGTGGGAGTCTCTACGAGCAGTACTTC
CDR3aa: CASSEGGSLYEQYF

j_gene: TRBJ2-7
abundance: -
v_gene: TRBV6-6
d_gene: -
CDR3nt: TGTGCCAGCAGTTACGGCTACTCCTACGAGCAGTACTTC
CDR3aa: CASSYGYSYEQYF

j_gene: TRBJ2-7
abundance: -
v_gene: TRBV5-4
d_gene: -
CDR3nt: TGTGCCAGCAGCTTGGCCCCGGGAGTAACCTACGAGCAGTACTTC
CDR3aa: CASSLAPGVTYEQYF

j_gene: TRBJ2-1
abundance: -
v_gene: TRBV7-9
d_gene: TRBD2
CDR3nt: TGTGCCAGCAGCCGGTCTAGCGGGAGGGCCTACAATGAGCAGTTCTTC
CDR3aa: CASSRSSGRAYNEQFF

j_gene: TRBJ2-7
abundance: -
v_gene: TRBV5-4
d_gene: -
CDR3nt: TGTGCCAGCAGCTTGGAATTGGGCAGGGGCTACGAGCAGTACTTC
CDR3aa: CASSLELGRGYEQYF

j_gene: TRBJ2-1
abundance: -
v_gene: TRBV15
d_gene: -
CDR3nt: TGTGCCACCAGCAGAGACCCAAACAATGAGCAGTTCTTC
CDR3aa: CATSRDPNNEQFF

j_gene: TRBJ2-3
abundance: -
v_gene: TRBV14
d_gene: -
CDR3nt: TGTGCCAGCAGCCGGTGGGGTGACCCCGCAACAGATACGCAGTATTTT
CDR3aa: CASSRWGDPATDTQYF

j_gene: TRBJ2-1
abundance: -
v_gene: TRBV11-2
d_gene: TRBD2
CDR3nt: TGTGCCAGCAGTCGACTAGCGGGTCATGAGCAGTTCTTC
CDR3aa: CASSRLAGHEQFF

j_gene: TRBJ2-7
abundance: -
v_gene: TRBV27
d_gene: -
CDR3nt: TGTGCCAGCAGTTATGGTTACGAGCAGTACTTC
CDR3aa: CASSYGYEQYF

j_gene: TRBJ2-5
abundance: -
v_gene: TRBV7-6
d_gene: -
CDR3nt: TGTGCCAGCAGCTTAGGAAACGGCCTTGGCCAAGAGACCCAGTACTTC
CDR3aa: CASSLGNGLGQETQYF

j_gene: TRBJ2-7
abundance: -
v_gene: TRBV10-3
d_gene: TRBD1
CDR3nt: TGTGCCATCAGAGAGGGACAGGGGTCCGAGCAGTACTTC
CDR3aa: CAIREGQGSEQYF

j_gene: TRBJ1-1
abundance: -
v_gene: TRBV18
d_gene: -
CDR3nt: TGTGCCAGCTCACCAGTGGGCGGTTCGGCGGACACTGAAGCTTTCTTT
CDR3aa: CASSPVGGSADTEAFF

j_gene: TRBJ2-7
abundance: -
v_gene: TRBV21-1
d_gene: -
CDR3nt: TGTGCCAGCAGCCAATGGACTAGAGGCTCCTACGAGCAGTACTTC
CDR3aa: CASSQWTRGSYEQYF

j_gene: TRBJ1-1
abundance: -
v_gene: TRBV7-9
d_gene: -
CDR3nt: TGTGCCAGCCTGCGAAGGGGGGGCCCGGAAGCTTTCTTT
CDR3aa: CASLRRGGPEAFF

j_gene: TRBJ2-7
abundance: once
v_gene: TRBV18
d_gene: -
CDR3nt: TGTGCCAGCTCACCATCGAGGGGTGACTTTATCGAGCAGTACTTC
CDR3aa: CASSPSRGDFIEQYF